The rows below give T cell receptor beta chains drawn from one sample of a study of blood T cell repertoires in COVID-19. Using immunoSEQ multiplex PCR, the repertoire was profiled, and TCRdb retains in-frame clones only, with some absent. The sample consists of about 280,000 clones, roughly 86% of them appearing once. Sequenced material: peripheral blood. These receptors all stem from a man aged 35 to 55 with active or convalescent COVID-19. Both conserved end residues are trimmed from each CDR3. D genes are given only for firm matches. For some rows the clone size is stated as once, few or many, or as a class when expanded; others skip it.

V	size	J	D	length	CDR3
TRBV6-5	-	TRBJ1-2	-	14	ASSYSPTAGGTGYT
TRBV5-1	-	TRBJ2-1	TRBD2	14	ASSSNLAGVYNEQF
TRBV4-1	-	TRBJ2-2	TRBD1	16	ASSKTGTGGRNTGELF
TRBV6-5	once	TRBJ2-5	-	11	ASNEGPWETQY
TRBV11-3	-	TRBJ1-1	-	11	ASSPGGSTEAF
TRBV5-1	-	TRBJ2-1	TRBD2	12	ASSFPREGNEQF
TRBV6-5	-	TRBJ1-6	-	14	ASSFIRQLNNSPLH
TRBV24-1	-	TRBJ2-7	-	12	ATSDTRAPHEQY
TRBV29-1	once	TRBJ2-1	TRBD2	11	SVDLLAGNEQF
TRBV25-1	-	TRBJ2-5	-	14	ASSESPTGSPRLRD
TRBV3-1/TRBV3-2	-	TRBJ1-5	TRBD1	13	ASSQNTGQYQPQH
TRBV2	-	TRBJ1-5	TRBD1	11	ASSETGDQPQH
TRBV6-4	-	TRBJ1-1	TRBD1	13	ASSVKAGQGSEAF
TRBV4-2	-	TRBJ2-2	-	15	ASSLLQVSGNTGELF
TRBV12-3/TRBV12-4	-	TRBJ2-7	-	9	ASSEGYEQY
TRBV10-3	-	TRBJ1-3	TRBD1	14	AISGTGGTSGNTIY
TRBV5-1	few	TRBJ1-5	-	11	ASSLGGSQPQH
TRBV13	-	TRBJ1-6	-	10	ASSFLGSPLH
TRBV6-1	-	TRBJ1-2	-	11	ASSEEVGQGST
TRBV7-9	-	TRBJ2-5	TRBD2	13	ASSLNGGAGETQY
TRBV18	-	TRBJ1-6	-	10	ASSRQNSPLH
TRBV9	-	TRBJ2-7	-	13	ASSGNTGHPYEQY
TRBV5-5	-	TRBJ1-4	-	14	ASSLAEGAGDEKLF
TRBV7-2	-	TRBJ2-1	-	11	ASSLSLDNEQF
TRBV4-2	-	TRBJ2-3	TRBD2	15	ASSQDLASGGRYGQY
TRBV7-2	-	TRBJ1-3	-	12	ASSSPGSGNTIY
TRBV28	-	TRBJ1-1	TRBD1	12	ASRRAGTGGLAF
TRBV7-9	-	TRBJ1-1	TRBD1	11	ASKGTGVTEAF
TRBV7-3	-	TRBJ2-6	-	11	ASSPAGANVLT
TRBV6-4	-	TRBJ2-2	-	10	ASSAEAGELF
TRBV9	-	TRBJ1-3	-	13	ASSVYHSAGNTIY
TRBV3-1/TRBV3-2	few	TRBJ1-4	-	13	ASSQVRGTNEKLF
TRBV15	-	TRBJ2-2	-	15	ATSSRGGETNTGELF
TRBV6-5	-	TRBJ1-1	-	13	ASSYPQGSNTEAF
TRBV27	-	TRBJ1-5	-	13	ASSFTRGGGQPQH
TRBV27	-	TRBJ1-2	TRBD1	12	ASSPGQGFYGYT
TRBV3-1/TRBV3-2	-	TRBJ2-2	-	14	ASSQGRGREAGELF
TRBV10-1	-	TRBJ2-2	TRBD2	12	ASRAGTSGGELF
TRBV4-1	-	TRBJ2-1	-	15	ASSQLWRLSSYNEQF
TRBV30	-	TRBJ1-1	-	11	AYSGGGGTEAF
TRBV7-9	-	TRBJ1-1	-	14	ASSPSWGPMNTEAF
TRBV30	once	TRBJ1-2	-	12	AWSAFRAIDGYT
TRBV19	-	TRBJ1-1	TRBD1	13	ASSMTGSMNTEAF
TRBV6-2/TRBV6-3	-	TRBJ2-1	TRBD1	14	ASSYPPGQGGHEQF
TRBV25-1	-	TRBJ1-1	-	14	ASSVGAWGLNTEAF
TRBV30	few	TRBJ1-6	-	12	AWSVARTEDPGH
TRBV30	-	TRBJ1-2	-	11	AWPKGGDYGYT
TRBV5-1	-	TRBJ2-3	-	13	ASSLDDGRTDTQY
TRBV19	-	TRBJ2-5	TRBD2	15	ASSIPAGEGWRETQY
TRBV19	-	TRBJ1-6	-	13	ASSPGELIDSPLH
TRBV5-1	-	TRBJ2-5	TRBD2	15	ASSLAVAGGSQETQY